Included here is one T cell receptor beta chain sequence, with context. These data belong to a study of blood T cell repertoires in COVID-19. For the study at large: Samples came from the United States, Italy and Spain, spanning acute and convalescent COVID-19.

CDR3 length: 14 residues. CDR1 is SGHVS and CDR2 is FQNEAQ in the germline V gene. V shed 3 bases and J shed 5 bases, with 12 bases lying between them. Profiling relied on immunoSEQ multiplex PCR, and the TCRdb table lists in-frame clones only, not all of them. Of over 150,000 clones in the sample, around three quarters were seen once. The V gene is TRBV7-8, the J gene TRBJ2-3; D gene unclear. The sequence derives from an elderly man with acute or convalescent COVID-19. Sequencing was done on a sample of peripheral blood. CDR3 residues: CASSFQANQDTQYF. The CDR3 nucleotides read TGTGCCAGCAGCTTTCAAGCGAATCAAGATACGCAGTATTTT.